Here is one T cell receptor (beta chain) with its context. Its target is not known. This record comes from a study of neoadjuvant nivolumab and ipilimumab in lung cancer. Findings and caveats of the study: Resected tumors had greater TCR richness and clonality than uninvolved lung. Pathologic regression was not significantly tied to TCR clonality.

V was trimmed by 6 bases and J by 0 bases, leaving 15 bases between them. CDR1 and CDR2 (germline): SQVTM, ANQGSEA. The CDR3 spans 15 residues. Method: immunoSEQ multiplex PCR; TCRdb's copy keeps in-frame clones and lacks some. The sample lists just over 3,500 clones, about 79% occurring once. V usage is TRBV29-1 and J usage is TRBJ2-1; D perhaps matches TRBD1 (5 bases). This receptor was identified in an adult with non-small cell lung cancer. The specimen comprised peripheral blood, sampled after neoadjuvant nivolumab, alone or with ipilimumab, at or shortly before surgery. The CDR3 nucleotides are TGCAGCGTAGGCAGGGCGAAAGGCTCCTACAATGAGCAGTTCTTC. It specifies CSVGRAKGSYNEQFF.